The text below deals with one T cell receptor beta chain. In germline, CDR1 is SQVTM, CDR2 ANQGSEA. Trimming took off 6 bases at V and 6 bases at J, with 12 bases between the two ends. This CDR3 region has 12 residues. Indicated treatment: oral pan-JAK inhibitor, 5-10 mg twice daily. The data originate from a study of CD8+ T cells in alopecia areata. cDNA serving as the sequencing template came from extracted, reverse transcribed RNA. The repertoire was sequenced with immunoSEQ multiplex PCR; TCRdb's copy has only in-frame clones and lacks some. In the table there are approximately 150,000 clones, around 86% of which are singletons.

The receptor comes from a human donor with alopecia areata. The genes are TRBV29-1 and TRBJ2-1, with D hard to call. The source material was CD8+ T cells sorted from blood, sampled at week 4, from a patient treated with tofacitinib. DNA of the CDR3: TGCAGCGTAACTCCGGACCCCAATGAGCAGTTCTTC. Translated, it gives CSVTPDPNEQFF.